This T cell receptor beta chain stems from a study of cytomegalovirus exposure and HLA in healthy donors. Study-wide background: For the approximately 410 genotyped donors, 81% fell within the Caucasian-associated ancestry cluster. Broader study findings: In a later analysis, TCR beta V- and J-gene trimming was associated with a missense DCLRE1C variant.

Concerning this clone itself: The antigen is undetermined.

The donors gave bone marrow, and they were healthy. Primers for the PCR totalled 60 Vbeta and 13 Jbeta. Methods used by the authors: Roughly 11 million of the approximately 80 million unique TCR beta chains counted in a later analysis were shared. Some clones are missing from TCRdb's copy, which holds only in-frame ones; the method was immunoSEQ multiplex PCR. V and J calls and clone size follow that table, whereas D and trimming were derived from the DNA. This table has around 160,000 clones, 68% appearing once. Germline lookup yields CDR1 MNHNS and CDR2 SASEGT. Between the trimmed V and J ends, which lost 6 bases and 3 bases, there was a span of 11 bases. The CDR3 has 13 amino acids.

This chain uses TRBV6-1 with TRBJ1-1; no clear D. The sequencing input was PBMCs. This clonotype originated in a woman in her late teens or twenties in good health and CMV-seropositive. CDR3 in amino acids: CASRELYDTEAFF. In DNA, the CDR3 is TGTGCCAGCAGGGAATTATATGACACTGAAGCTTTCTTT.